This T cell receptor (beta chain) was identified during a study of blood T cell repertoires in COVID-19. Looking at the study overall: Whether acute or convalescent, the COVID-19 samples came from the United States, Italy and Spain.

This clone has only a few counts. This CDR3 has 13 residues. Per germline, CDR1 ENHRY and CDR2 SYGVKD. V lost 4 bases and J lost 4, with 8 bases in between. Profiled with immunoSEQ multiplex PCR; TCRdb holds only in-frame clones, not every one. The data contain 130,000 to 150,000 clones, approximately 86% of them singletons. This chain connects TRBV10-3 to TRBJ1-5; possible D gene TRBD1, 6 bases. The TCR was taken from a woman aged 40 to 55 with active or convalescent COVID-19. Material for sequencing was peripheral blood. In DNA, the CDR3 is TGTGCCATCAGTGTAGGGGGAAATCAGCCCCAGCATTTT. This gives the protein CAISVGGNQPQHF.